The rows below give T cell receptor beta chains drawn from one sample of a study of a mutant IDH1 vaccine in newly diagnosed glioma. Their recognized antigens are unknown. Generated by immunoSEQ multiplex PCR, the TCRdb table keeps only in-frame clones and is missing some. The table has about 51,000 clones, around 80% seen once. This material consisted of PBMCs, taken from a glioma patient whose treatment included an IDH1 peptide vaccine. The receptors derive from a middle-aged woman with glioma. Each CDR3 is given with its conserved first and last residue. The D gene is left open where the match is weak. Size is stated for part of the rows, as once, few or many counts, or as a class when the clone is expanded.

>NA|few|TRBV18|TRBJ1-5
TGTGCCAGCTCACCAGACTATAGCAATCAGCCCCAGCATTTT
CASSPDYSNQPQHF
>TRBD1|NA|TRBV15|TRBJ1-2
TGTGCCACCAGCAGAGTTGGGACAGGGGAGAGATACTATGGCTACACCTTC
CATSRVGTGERYYGYTF
>NA|once|TRBV27|TRBJ2-3
TGTGCCTCCTTCACCCTCATCCCGGTCAGGGGGGTCACAGATACGCAGTATTTT
CASFTLIPVRGVTDTQYF
>NA|NA|TRBV30|TRBJ1-3
TGTGCCTGGACGGTGACCGGACAGCCGAACTCTGGAAACACCATATATTTT
CAWTVTGQPNSGNTIYF
>NA|few|TRBV15|TRBJ1-1
TGTGCCACCAGCGTAGGGGAATCCGAAGCTTTCTTT
CATSVGESEAFF
>NA|NA|TRBV19|TRBJ2-5
TGTGCCAGTAGTATAGATCGGCGAAGGGAGACCCAGTACTTC
CASSIDRRRETQYF
>NA|NA|TRBV9|TRBJ2-7
TGTGCCAGCAGCGCTTCAGACTATTCCTACGAGCAGTACTTC
CASSASDYSYEQYF
>NA|NA|TRBV7-9|TRBJ2-1
TGTGCCAGCAGCTTAGGAGGGGAGGGGGAAAACTACGGCGATGAGCAGTTCTTC
CASSLGGEGENYGDEQFF
>TRBD1|NA|TRBV4-3|TRBJ2-1
TGCGCCAGCAGCCGGACAGGGGGCTCCTACAATGAGCAGTTCTTC
CASSRTGGSYNEQFF
>TRBD1|NA|TRBV4-1|TRBJ1-4
TGCGCCAGCAGCCAGGCTGGAGGGCGCAGGGGGAATGAAAAACTGTTTTTT
CASSQAGGRRGNEKLFF
>NA|few|TRBV30|TRBJ1-4
TGTGCCTGGAGTGTACGGAGCCAGTTGTTTTTT
CAWSVRSQLFF
>NA|few|TRBV30|TRBJ1-4
TGTGCCTCCCCGGGGGGGGTCGCTAATGAAAAACTGTTTTTT
CASPGGVANEKLFF
>TRBD1|NA|TRBV19|TRBJ1-4
TGTGCCAGTAGTATAGGGGGACAGGGCCGCGAAAAACTGTTTTTT
CASSIGGQGREKLFF
>NA|NA|TRBV5-4|TRBJ2-3
TGTGCCAGCAGCTTAGAGCCCACAGATACGCAGTATTTT
CASSLEPTDTQYF
>TRBD1|NA|TRBV19|TRBJ2-7
TGTGCCAGTCGGACAGGGACCAGCTCCTACGAGCAGTACTTC
CASRTGTSSYEQYF
>NA|NA|TRBV4-3|TRBJ1-5
TGCGCCAGCAGCCAAGATAAGGGGAATCAGCCCCAGCATTTT
CASSQDKGNQPQHF
>NA|few|TRBV27|TRBJ1-5
TGTGCCAGCAGCGATGGGGGGCACCAGCCCCAGCATTTT
CASSDGGHQPQHF
>NA|NA|TRBV30|TRBJ1-5
TGTGCCTGGGGGGACAAAAGCAATCAGCCCCAGCATTTT
CAWGDKSNQPQHF
>NA|NA|TRBV12-5|TRBJ1-6
TGTGCTAGTGGTTTGGCTGCGCTGGGGGGGGCGAACTCACCCCTCCACTTT
CASGLAALGGANSPLHF
>NA|NA|TRBV5-6|TRBJ2-5
TGTGCCAGCAGCTTAGGGTTGGGGACCCAGTACTTC
CASSLGLGTQYF
>TRBD1|NA|TRBV19|TRBJ1-4
TGTGCCAGTAGTATGAGACAGGGACTTAATGAAAAACTGTTTTTT
CASSMRQGLNEKLFF
>NA|NA|TRBV7-6|TRBJ2-1
TGTGCCAGCAGCTTAAGGCAGGACGAGCAGTTCTTC
CASSLRQDEQFF
>NA|few|TRBV5-1|TRBJ2-3
TGCGCCAGCAAATACGCGATCGTCACAGATACGCAGTATTTT
CASKYAIVTDTQYF
>NA|few|TRBV7-9|TRBJ1-2
TGTGCCAGCGAGGGGGGCGGCTATGGCTACACCTTC
CASEGGGYGYTF
>NA|NA|TRBV7-2|TRBJ2-1
TGTGCCAGCAGCTTAGGGGGCGGTTACAATGAGCAGTTCTTC
CASSLGGGYNEQFF
>NA|NA|TRBV6-1|TRBJ1-5
TGTGCCAGCAGTGAATGGGAGGGGAATCAGCCCCAGCATTTT
CASSEWEGNQPQHF
>TRBD1|NA|TRBV4-3|TRBJ2-7
TGCGCCAGCAGCCCTCGGGACAGTTCCAGCGCCTCCTACGAGCAGTACTTC
CASSPRDSSSASYEQYF
>TRBD1|NA|TRBV7-2|TRBJ1-3
TGTGCCAGCAGCTTAAAGGGGGCCGGTGGAAACACCATATATTTT
CASSLKGAGGNTIYF
>TRBD2|NA|TRBV5-1|TRBJ2-5
TGCGCCAGCAGCTTAGCGGGGGAGCCTCAAGAGACCCAGTACTTC
CASSLAGEPQETQYF
>TRBD2|NA|TRBV11-2|TRBJ2-1
TGTGCCAGCAGCTCGGGGGCCACGGGACTAGTATACAATGAGCAGTTCTTC
CASSSGATGLVYNEQFF
>TRBD1|NA|TRBV30|TRBJ1-5
TGTGCCTGGAGTACTACAGGGGGACTCATGCATTTT
CAWSTTGGLMHF
>TRBD1|NA|TRBV14|TRBJ2-7
TGTGCCAGCAGCCGACCACCGGGACAGGGGGACTACGAGCAGTACTTC
CASSRPPGQGDYEQYF
>TRBD1|NA|TRBV5-1|TRBJ1-6
TGCGCCAGCAGCTTCTCAACTACACCGGACAGGGTTAATTCACCCCTCCACTTT
CASSFSTTPDRVNSPLHF
>NA|NA|TRBV21-1|TRBJ2-6
TGTGCCAGCAGCAAAGGGAAAGGACAGGGGGCGCGATCTGGGGCCAACGTCCTGACTTTC
CASSKGKGQGARSGANVLTF
>NA|NA|TRBV6-5|TRBJ2-3
TGTGCCAGCAGTTACGAGTACAACGCAGATACGCAGTATTTT
CASSYEYNADTQYF
>NA|once|TRBV19|TRBJ2-2
TGTGCCAGTAGGCCTTTACACACCGGGGAGCTGTTTTTT
CASRPLHTGELFF
>NA|NA|TRBV10-3|TRBJ1-6
TGTGCCATCAGTGAATTAGGGACCTATAATTCACCCCTCCACTTT
CAISELGTYNSPLHF
>TRBD1|NA|TRBV27|TRBJ1-2
TGTGCCAGCAGCTTCCGACAGGGGCCCCAGGGGGGCTACACCTTC
CASSFRQGPQGGYTF